This T cell receptor (beta chain) was identified in a study of T cell responses to AZD1222 COVID-19 vaccine. Sequencing was performed with immunoSEQ multiplex PCR; in TCRdb, only in-frame clones are kept and a portion is missing. The sample gives approximately 180,000 clones, 70% to 90% of which show up once; around 7.9% is in the top ten. The CDR3 loop spans 13 amino acids. Germline CDR1 is MDHEN and CDR2 is SYDVKM. With 3 bases removed from V and 0 bases from J, the gap between germline ends came to 3 bases. Study-wide findings and caveats: Donors were largely white British and mainly female; clonal diversity was possibly underestimated.

Note on this clone: The antigen is undetermined.

The clonotype originates from an adult in good health. The chain recombines TRBV28 with TRBJ1-5, with D unresolved. The sample consisted of peripheral blood, taken on day 0 of AZD1222 vaccination. The CDR3 nucleotides read TGTGCCAGCAGTTTGGATAGCAATCAGCCCCAGCATTTT. Its protein product is CASSLDSNQPQHF.